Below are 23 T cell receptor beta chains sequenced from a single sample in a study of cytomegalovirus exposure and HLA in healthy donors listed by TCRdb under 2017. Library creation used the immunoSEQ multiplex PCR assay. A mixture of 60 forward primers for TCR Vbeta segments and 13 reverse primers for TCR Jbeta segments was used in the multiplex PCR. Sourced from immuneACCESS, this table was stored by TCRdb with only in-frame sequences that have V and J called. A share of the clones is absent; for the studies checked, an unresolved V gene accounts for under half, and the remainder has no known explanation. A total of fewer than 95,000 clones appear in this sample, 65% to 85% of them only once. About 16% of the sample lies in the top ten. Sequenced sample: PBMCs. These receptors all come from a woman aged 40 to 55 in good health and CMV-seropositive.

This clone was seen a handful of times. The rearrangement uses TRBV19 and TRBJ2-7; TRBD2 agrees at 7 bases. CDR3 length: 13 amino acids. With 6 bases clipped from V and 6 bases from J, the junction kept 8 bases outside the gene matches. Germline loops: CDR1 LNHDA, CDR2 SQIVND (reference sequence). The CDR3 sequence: CASSPRTRSEQYF. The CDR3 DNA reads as TGTGCCAGTAGCCCCCGGACTAGGTCCGAGCAGTACTTC.

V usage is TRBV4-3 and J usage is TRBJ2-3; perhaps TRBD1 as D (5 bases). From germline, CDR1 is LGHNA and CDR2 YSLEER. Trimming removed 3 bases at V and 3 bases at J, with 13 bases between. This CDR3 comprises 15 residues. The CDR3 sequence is CASSHHQTGTDTQYF. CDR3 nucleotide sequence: TGCGCCAGCAGCCACCATCAAACAGGAACAGATACGCAGTATTTT.

This CDR3 is CASKTGQSQETQYF. CDR3 in DNA: TGCGCCAGCAAAACCGGACAGAGCCAAGAGACCCAGTACTTC. The rearrangement joins TRBV5-1 to TRBJ2-5; D may be TRBD1 (6 bases). This CDR3 has 14 amino acids. The germline V and J ends were trimmed by 6 bases and 1 base, with 13 bases remaining between them. CDR1 and CDR2 (germline): SGHRS, YFSETQ.

Here the CDR3 DNA reads TGCGCCAGCAGCCTAGTTCGGGACAGGGCGTCCGGGGAGCTGTTTTTT. It is translated as CASSLVRDRASGELFF. The chain couples TRBV4-1 to TRBJ2-2; 9 bases line up with TRBD1. Germline V gene sequence: CDR1 MGHRA, CDR2 YSYEKL. The V gene end was trimmed by 4 bases and the J gene end by 6 bases; junction bases not matched to a gene: 9. This CDR3 has 16 amino acids.

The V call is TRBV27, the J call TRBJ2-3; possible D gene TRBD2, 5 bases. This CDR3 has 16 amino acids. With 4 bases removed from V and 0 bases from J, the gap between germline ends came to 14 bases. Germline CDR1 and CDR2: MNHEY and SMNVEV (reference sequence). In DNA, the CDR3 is TGTGCCAGCAGTTCGCGGGTAGTCCCTAGCACAGATACGCAGTATTTT. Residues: CASSSRVVPSTDTQYF.

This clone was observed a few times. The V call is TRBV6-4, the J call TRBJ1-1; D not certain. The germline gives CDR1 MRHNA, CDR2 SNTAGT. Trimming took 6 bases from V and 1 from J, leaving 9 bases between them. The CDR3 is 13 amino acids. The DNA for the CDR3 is TGTGCCAGCAGGCACACCCCGAACACTGAAGCTTTCTTT. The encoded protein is CASRHTPNTEAFF.

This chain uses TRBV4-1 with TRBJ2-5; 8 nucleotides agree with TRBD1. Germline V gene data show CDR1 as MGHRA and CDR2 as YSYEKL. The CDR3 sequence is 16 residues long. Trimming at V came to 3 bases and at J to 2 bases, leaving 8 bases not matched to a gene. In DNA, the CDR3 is TGCGCCAGCAGCCACCCACCGGACAGGGATCAAGAGACCCAGTACTTC. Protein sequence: CASSHPPDRDQETQYF.

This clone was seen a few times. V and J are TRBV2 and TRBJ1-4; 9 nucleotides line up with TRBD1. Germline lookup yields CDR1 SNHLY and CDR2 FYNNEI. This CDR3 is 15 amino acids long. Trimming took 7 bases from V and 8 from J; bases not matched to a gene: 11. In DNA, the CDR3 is TGTGCCAGCACCGGGACAGGGCTATATGCGGAAAAACTGTTTTTT. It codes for CASTGTGLYAEKLFF.

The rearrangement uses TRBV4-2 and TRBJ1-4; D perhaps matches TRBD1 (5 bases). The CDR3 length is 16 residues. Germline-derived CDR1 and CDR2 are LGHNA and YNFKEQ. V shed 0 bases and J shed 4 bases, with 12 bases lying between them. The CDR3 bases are TGTGCCAGCAGCCAAGAAACGGGGGGGGTTAATGAAAAACTGTTTTTT. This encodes CASSQETGGVNEKLFF.

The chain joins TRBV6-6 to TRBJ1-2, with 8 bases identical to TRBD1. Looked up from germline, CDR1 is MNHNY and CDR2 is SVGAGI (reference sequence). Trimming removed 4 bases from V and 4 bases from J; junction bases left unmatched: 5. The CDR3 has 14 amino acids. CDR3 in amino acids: CASSLDRVIYGYTF. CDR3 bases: TGTGCCAGCAGTTTGGACAGGGTGATCTATGGCTACACCTTC.

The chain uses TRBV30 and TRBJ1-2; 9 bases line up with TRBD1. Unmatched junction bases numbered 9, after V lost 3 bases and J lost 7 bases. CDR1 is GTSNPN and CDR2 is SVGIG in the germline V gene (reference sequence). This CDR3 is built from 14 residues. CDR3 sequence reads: CAWRGRDRVGGYTF. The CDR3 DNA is TGTGCCTGGAGGGGACGGGACAGGGTGGGTGGCTACACCTTC. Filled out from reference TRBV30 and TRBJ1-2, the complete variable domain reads SQTIHQWPATLVQPVGSPLSLECTVEGTSNPNLYWYRQAAGRGLQLLFYSVGIGQISSEVPQNLSASRPQDRQFILSSKKLLLSDSGFYLCAWRGRDRVGGYTFGSGTRLTVV.

The CDR3 loop reads CASSLATSGEGYNEQFF. CDR3 bases: TGTGCCAGCAGCTTAGCGACTAGCGGGGAGGGCTACAATGAGCAGTTCTTC. This chain uses TRBV7-7 with TRBJ2-1; 11 nucleotides line up with TRBD2. This CDR3 comprises 17 residues. Germline assignment: CDR1 SSHAT and CDR2 FNYEAQ (reference sequence). Unmatched junction bases numbered 4, after V lost 0 bases and J lost 3 bases.

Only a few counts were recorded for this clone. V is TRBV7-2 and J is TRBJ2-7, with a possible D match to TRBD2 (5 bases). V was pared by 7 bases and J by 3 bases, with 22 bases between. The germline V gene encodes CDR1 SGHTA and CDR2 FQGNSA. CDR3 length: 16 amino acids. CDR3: CASTQGSGSGGYEQYF. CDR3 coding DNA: TGTGCCAGCACCCAAGGGTCTGGGAGCGGCGGCTACGAGCAGTACTTC.

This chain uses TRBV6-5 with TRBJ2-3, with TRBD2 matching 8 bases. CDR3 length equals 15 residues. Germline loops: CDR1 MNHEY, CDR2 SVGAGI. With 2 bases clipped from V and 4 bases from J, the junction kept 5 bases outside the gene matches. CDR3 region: CASSYNGRGPDTQYF. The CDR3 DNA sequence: TGTGCCAGCAGTTACAACGGGAGGGGTCCAGATACGCAGTATTTT.

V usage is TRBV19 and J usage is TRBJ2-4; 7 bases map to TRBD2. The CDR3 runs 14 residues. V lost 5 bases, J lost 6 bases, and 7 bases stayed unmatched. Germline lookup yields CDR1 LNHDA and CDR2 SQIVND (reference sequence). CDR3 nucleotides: TGTGCCAGTAGTCCTGGGAGGGCGGGAAACATTCAGTACTTC. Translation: CASSPGRAGNIQYF.

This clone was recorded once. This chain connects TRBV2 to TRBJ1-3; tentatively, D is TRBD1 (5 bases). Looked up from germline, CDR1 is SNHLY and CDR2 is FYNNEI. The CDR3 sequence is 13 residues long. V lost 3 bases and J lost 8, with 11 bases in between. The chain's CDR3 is CASSDGGTHTIYF. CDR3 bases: TGTGCCAGCAGTGATGGGGGGACGCACACCATATATTTT.

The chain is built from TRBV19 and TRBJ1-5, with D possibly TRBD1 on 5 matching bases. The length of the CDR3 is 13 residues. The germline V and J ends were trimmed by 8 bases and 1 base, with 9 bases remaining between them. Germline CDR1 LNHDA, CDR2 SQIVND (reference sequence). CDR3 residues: CASGWGSNQPQHF. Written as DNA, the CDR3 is TGTGCCAGTGGCTGGGGCAGCAATCAGCCCCAGCATTTT. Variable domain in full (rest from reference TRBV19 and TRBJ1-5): DGGITQSPKYLFRKEGQNVTLSCEQNLNHDAMYWYRQDPGQGLRLIYYSQIVNDFQKGDIAEGYSVSREKKESFPLTVTSAQKNPTAFYLCASGWGSNQPQHFGDGTRLSIL.

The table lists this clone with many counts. In DNA, the CDR3 is TGTGCCAGCAGCCACGGACAGCTTGAGCAGTTCTTC. It is translated as CASSHGQLEQFF. The chain employs TRBV6-5 and TRBJ2-1, with D possibly matching TRBD1 (6 bases). Trimming removed 6 bases at V and 9 bases at J, with 12 bases between. The CDR3 is 12 amino acids. Germline V gene lookup returns CDR1 MNHEY and CDR2 SVGAGI.

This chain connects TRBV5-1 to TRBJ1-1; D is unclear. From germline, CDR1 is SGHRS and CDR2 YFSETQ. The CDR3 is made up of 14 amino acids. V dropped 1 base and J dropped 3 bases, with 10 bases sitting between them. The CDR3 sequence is CASSLIGEDTEAFF. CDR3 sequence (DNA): TGCGCCAGCAGCTTGATCGGTGAGGACACTGAAGCTTTCTTT.

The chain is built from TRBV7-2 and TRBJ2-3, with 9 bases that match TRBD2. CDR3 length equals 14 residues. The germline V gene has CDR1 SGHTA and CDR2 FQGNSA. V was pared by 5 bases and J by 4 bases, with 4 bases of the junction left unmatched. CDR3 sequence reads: CASSRTSVADTQYF. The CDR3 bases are TGTGCCAGCAGCCGGACTAGCGTAGCAGATACGCAGTATTTT.

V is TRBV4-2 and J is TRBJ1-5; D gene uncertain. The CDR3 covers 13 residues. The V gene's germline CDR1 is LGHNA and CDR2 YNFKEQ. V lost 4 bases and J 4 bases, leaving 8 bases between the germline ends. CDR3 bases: TGTGCCAGCAGCCCGGGAGGGAATCAGCCCCAGCATTTT. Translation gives CASSPGGNQPQHF.

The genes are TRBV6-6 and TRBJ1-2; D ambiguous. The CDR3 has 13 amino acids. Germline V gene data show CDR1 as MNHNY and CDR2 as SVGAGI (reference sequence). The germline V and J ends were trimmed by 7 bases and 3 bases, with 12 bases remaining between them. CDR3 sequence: CASKPGKDYGYTF. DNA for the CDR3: TGTGCCAGCAAACCGGGAAAGGACTATGGCTACACCTTC.

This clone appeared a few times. In DNA form, the CDR3 reads TGTGCCAGCAGGAAACTAGCGGGAGGTCTAAATGAGCAGTTCTTC. Its protein is CASRKLAGGLNEQFF. The rearrangement joins TRBV6-4 to TRBJ2-1; 12 bases map to TRBD2. The V and J ends lost 6 bases and 7 bases, in that order; junction bases with no gene match: 7. CDR1 is MRHNA and CDR2 is SNTAGT in the germline V gene. The CDR3 extends over 15 amino acids.